This T cell receptor beta chain was retrieved from a study of a mutant IDH1 vaccine in newly diagnosed glioma (dated by TCRdb to the early 2020s). Study-wide context: Of the 32 patients who were treated, 62.5% were male and roughly 38% were female, and the mean age was around 41 years. Six visits were used for peripheral blood collection: V03 (baseline), V05, V07, V10, V12 and V13. Prior to enrollment, patients had been given standard therapy consisting of radiotherapy alone, temozolomide alone, or radiochemotherapy with temozolomide, with the combination given to most patients. Longitudinal TCRB deep sequencing was done for 25 treated patients, wherever samples were available for exploratory analyses.

The library was generated by the immunoSEQ multiplex PCR assay. Following the manufacturer's protocol, the hsTCRB Kit was used to amplify rearranged TCR beta chain sequences. TCRB libraries were sequenced on an Illumina MiSeq. Per the authors' processing: Demultiplexing, trimming and gene mapping were performed with the kit vendor's proprietary platform. TCRdb carries this immuneACCESS record with in-frame sequences only. Its versions omit some clonotypes, under half of them owing to an unresolved V gene in the studies checked, with the rest unexplained. The V and J calls and clone size come from that table; D and trimming were worked out from the DNA. The sample includes under 90,000 clones, with around 74% observed a single time. Around 8.8% of the sample comes from the top ten. This sample's time point label indicates: baseline, week 1 (first vaccination visit). This specimen's treatment or condition label, per the study, means: pre-vaccination baseline after standard-of-care therapy. Newly diagnosed WHO grade 3 or 4 IDH1-mutant astrocytomas showing loss of nuclear ATRX were present in the donors. The samples were drawn from NOA16, a multicentre, single-arm, open-label phase I trial in Germany that tested a mutant IDH1 peptide vaccine in humans for the first time. Blood drawn at visit V03 was used as the baseline sample for immunogenicity testing. Genomic DNA for TCRB sequencing was extracted from EDTA blood using the DNeasy Blood and Tissue Kit.

Summary of the overall study and its limitations: It was noted by the authors that analyses of patient blood samples could not be reproduced owing to sample limitations. Selection of PBMC samples for TCRB deep sequencing was based on availability. Across multiple MHC alleles, vaccine-induced immune responses were seen in just over 90% of patients. Pseudoprogression seemed to be unrelated to changes in the top peripheral T cell clonotypes found by TCRB sequencing.

The CDR3 numbers 13 residues from cysteine through phenylalanine. Only CDR3 DNA is held: 39 bases, read in frame from base 1. Via the germline V gene, CDR1 is SNHLY and CDR2 FYNNEI. The V end loses 7 bases and the J end loses 4 bases, and a stretch of 10 bases separates them. Regarding this clone: The target of this receptor is not known. No base qualities exist here, and no much larger clone lies one base off it.

The sequence joins TRBV2 to TRBJ2-2; too little of a D gene remains to name it. The sequences come from PBMCs, collected from a glioma patient treated with radiotherapy, temozolomide or both. This clonotype was obtained from a man in his fifties or sixties with glioma. The DNA is TGTGCCAGCAAAATAGGGATCACCGGGGAGCTGTTTTTT. Translation gives CASKIGITGELFF.